The sequence of this TCR beta chain was determined in a study of human T cells and chemical hapten exposure. Single cDNA molecules in the library carried unique molecular identifiers attached during preparation. A single record per CDR3 protein comes from TCRdb applying MiXCR to the 5' RACE reads. This table has 81,000 or so distinct CDR3 sequences, less than 9.5% appearing once. Total RNA extraction was carried out from unfractionated whole blood. The CDR3 has 18 amino acids. Germline values: CDR1 GTSNPN, CDR2 SVGIG (reference sequence). V shed 0 bases, J shed 2 bases, and the junction held 10 bases outside the gene matches.

This clonotype was obtained from a male donor in good health. This sequence joins TRBV30 and TRBJ2-6; TRBD2 matches at 7 bases. In DNA form, the CDR3 reads TGTGCCTGGAGTGTACTTAGAGGGAGGGCCCCTGGGGCCAACGTCCTGACTTTC. This sequence encodes CAWSVLRGRAPGANVLTF.